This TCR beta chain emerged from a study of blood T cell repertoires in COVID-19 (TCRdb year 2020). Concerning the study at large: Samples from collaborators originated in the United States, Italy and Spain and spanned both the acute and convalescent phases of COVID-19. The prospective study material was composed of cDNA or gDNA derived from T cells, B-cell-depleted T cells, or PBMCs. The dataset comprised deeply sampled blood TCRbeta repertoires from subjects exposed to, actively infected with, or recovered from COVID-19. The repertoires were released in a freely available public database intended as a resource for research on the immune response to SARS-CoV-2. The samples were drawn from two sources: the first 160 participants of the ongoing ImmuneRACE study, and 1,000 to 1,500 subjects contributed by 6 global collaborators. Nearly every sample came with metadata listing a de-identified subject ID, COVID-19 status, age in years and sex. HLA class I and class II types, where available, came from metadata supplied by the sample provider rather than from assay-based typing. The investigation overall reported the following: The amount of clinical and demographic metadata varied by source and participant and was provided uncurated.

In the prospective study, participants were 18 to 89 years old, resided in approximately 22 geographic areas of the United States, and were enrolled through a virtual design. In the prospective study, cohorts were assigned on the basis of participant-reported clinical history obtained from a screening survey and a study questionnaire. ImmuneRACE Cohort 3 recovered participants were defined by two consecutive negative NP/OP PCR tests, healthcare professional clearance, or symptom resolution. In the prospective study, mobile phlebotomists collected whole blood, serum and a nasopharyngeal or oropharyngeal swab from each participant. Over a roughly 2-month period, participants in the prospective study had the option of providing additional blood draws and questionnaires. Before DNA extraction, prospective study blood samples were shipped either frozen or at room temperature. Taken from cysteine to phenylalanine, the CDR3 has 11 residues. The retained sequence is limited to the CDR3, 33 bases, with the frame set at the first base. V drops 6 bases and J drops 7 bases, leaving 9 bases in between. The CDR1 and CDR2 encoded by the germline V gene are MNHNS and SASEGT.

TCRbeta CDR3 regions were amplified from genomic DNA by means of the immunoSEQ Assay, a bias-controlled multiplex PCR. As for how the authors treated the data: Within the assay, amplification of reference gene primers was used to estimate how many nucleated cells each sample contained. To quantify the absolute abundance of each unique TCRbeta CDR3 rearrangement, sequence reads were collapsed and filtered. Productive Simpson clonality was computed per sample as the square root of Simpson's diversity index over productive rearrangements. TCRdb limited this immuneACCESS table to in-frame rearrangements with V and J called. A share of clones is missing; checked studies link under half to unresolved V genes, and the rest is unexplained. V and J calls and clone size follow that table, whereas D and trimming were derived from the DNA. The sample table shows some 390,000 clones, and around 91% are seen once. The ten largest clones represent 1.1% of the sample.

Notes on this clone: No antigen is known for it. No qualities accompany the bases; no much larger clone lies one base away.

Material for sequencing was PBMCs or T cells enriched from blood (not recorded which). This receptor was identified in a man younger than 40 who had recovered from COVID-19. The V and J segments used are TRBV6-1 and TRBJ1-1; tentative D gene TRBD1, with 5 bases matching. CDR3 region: CASRRDSEAFF. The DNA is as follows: TGTGCCAGCAGACGTGACAGTGAAGCTTTCTTT.